Presented here are 27 T cell receptor beta chains from one specimen sequenced in a study of neoadjuvant anti-PD-1 for oral cavity cancer. Produced via immunoSEQ multiplex PCR; TCRdb's table is partial and in-frame only. The table includes 10,000 to 15,000 clones, over 50% detected once. The sequenced sample was tumor tissue, obtained before nivolumab (anti-PD-1) treatment. Receptor source: a person aged 35 to 85 with oral cavity squamous cell carcinoma.

The CDR3 bases are TGTGCCAGCAGCTTGCGATGGGCAGGGGCTTACAATGAGCAGTTCTTC. This gives the protein CASSLRWAGAYNEQFF. The chain joins TRBV5-4 to TRBJ2-1; weak D call: TRBD1 (6 bases). The CDR3 contains 16 residues. Trimming removed 1 base at V and 4 bases at J, with 15 bases between. Per the germline V gene, CDR1 is SGHNT and CDR2 is YYREEE (reference sequence).

By its share, this clone is medium-sized. The V gene is TRBV7-8, the J gene TRBJ2-5, with D possibly matching TRBD2 (5 bases). CDR1 is SGHVS, CDR2 FQNEAQ, per germline. Trimming left V 1 base short and J 1 base short, with 7 bases between. The CDR3 sequence is 14 residues long. The chain's CDR3 is CASSLGRGQETQYF. For the CDR3, the DNA is TGTGCCAGCAGCTTAGGTCGGGGCCAAGAGACCCAGTACTTC. Together with reference TRBV7-8 and TRBJ2-5, the CDR3 gives the full variable domain: GAGVSQSPRYKVAKRGQDVALRCDPISGHVSLFWYQQALGQGPEFLTYFQNEAQLDKSGLPSDRFFAERPEGSVSTLKIQRTQQEDSAVYLCASSLGRGQETQYFGPGTRLLVL.

There are a few counts of this clone. V gene TRBV4-1 combines with J gene TRBJ1-1, with no clear D. This CDR3 is built from 14 residues. Germline-derived CDR1 and CDR2 are MGHRA and YSYEKL. V lost 4 bases to trimming and J lost 2 bases, with 11 bases between them. The DNA for the CDR3 is TGCGCCAGCAGCCCCGGAGGGAGTAACACTGAAGCTTTCTTT. Translation: CASSPGGSNTEAFF.

This chain's CDR3 is CASSVGQGKSYEQYF. For the CDR3, the DNA is TGTGCCAGCAGCGTAGGGCAGGGGAAGTCCTACGAGCAGTACTTC. J is TRBJ2-7 and V is TRBV7-9, with D tentatively TRBD1 (6 bases). The V end lost 5 bases, the J end lost 1 base, and 15 bases lay between the germline ends. From germline, CDR1 is SEHNR and CDR2 FQNEAQ (reference sequence). The CDR3 consists of 15 residues. The whole variable domain, filled in from reference TRBV7-9 and TRBJ2-7, reads DTGVSQNPRHKITKRGQNVTFRCDPISEHNRLYWYRQTLGQGPEFLTYFQNEAQLEKSRLLSDRFSAERPKGSFSTLEIQRTEQGDSAMYLCASSVGQGKSYEQYFGPGTRLTVT.

V is TRBV5-1 and J is TRBJ2-4; 9 bases match TRBD2. Trimming took 4 bases from V and 3 from J; bases not matched to a gene: 8. From germline, CDR1 is SGHRS and CDR2 YFSETQ. CDR3 length: 16 amino acids. CDR3 amino acids: CASSKDLSGSKNIQYF. As DNA, the CDR3 is TGCGCCAGCAGCAAAGACCTTAGCGGGAGCAAAAACATTCAGTACTTC.

J is TRBJ1-1 and V is TRBV5-1; D call uncertain. This CDR3 region has 15 residues. The germline V gene encodes CDR1 SGHRS and CDR2 YFSETQ. V shed 0 bases and J shed 1 base, with 10 bases lying between them. As DNA, the CDR3 is TGCGCCAGCAGCTTGGCGCGGTTGGGGAACACTGAAGCTTTCTTT. This sequence encodes CASSLARLGNTEAFF.

This clone was observed a handful of times. This sequence joins TRBV28 and TRBJ2-4, with no clear D. This CDR3 has 13 amino acids. V was clipped by 8 bases and J by 6 bases, with 14 bases between them. Looked up from germline, CDR1 is MDHEN and CDR2 is SYDVKM. CDR3 in DNA: TGTGCCAGCTCGCTCTCTGTCGGAAACATTCAGTACTTC. Amino acid sequence: CASSLSVGNIQYF.

The V gene is TRBV10-2, the J gene TRBJ2-1; no reliable D call. V was trimmed by 0 bases and J by 0 bases, leaving 3 bases between them. This CDR3 comprises 14 residues. Germline-derived CDR1 and CDR2 are WSHSY and SAAADI. The CDR3 loop is CASSESDSYNEQFF. The CDR3 DNA is TGCGCCAGCAGTGAGTCCGACTCCTACAATGAGCAGTTCTTC.

This chain uses TRBV29-1 with TRBJ2-3; D perhaps matches TRBD1 (7 bases). Germline loops: CDR1 SQVTM, CDR2 ANQGSEA. CDR3 length: 16 residues. The germline V and J ends were trimmed by 4 bases and 0 bases, with 17 bases remaining between them. The DNA for the CDR3 is TGCAGCGTTGGGGGAGGACAGGCGTCTAGCACAGATACGCAGTATTTT. This translates into CSVGGGQASSTDTQYF.

The chain recombines TRBV6-6 with TRBJ2-1, with D tentatively TRBD2 (5 bases). The CDR3 is 13 amino acids. Trimming left V 6 bases short and J 3 bases short, with 9 bases between. The germline V gene encodes CDR1 MNHNY and CDR2 SVGAGI (reference sequence). CDR3 sequence: CASSPTSYNEQFF. CDR3 bases: TGTGCCAGCAGCCCTACTAGCTACAATGAGCAGTTCTTC.

This chain joins TRBV6-4 and TRBJ2-2, with a possible D match to TRBD2 (6 bases). Germline values: CDR1 MRHNA, CDR2 SNTAGT. The length of the CDR3 is 15 residues. Trimming left V 0 bases short and J 6 bases short, with 11 bases between. CDR3 region: CASSDSRGTAGELFF. The CDR3, as DNA: TGTGCCAGCAGTGACTCCCGGGGGACGGCCGGGGAGCTGTTTTTT.

The chain is built from TRBV27 and TRBJ2-7; TRBD1 might be the D (6 bases). V lost 2 bases, J lost 6 bases, and 14 bases lay in between. Germline V gene sequence: CDR1 MNHEY, CDR2 SMNVEV (reference sequence). The CDR3 extends over 14 amino acids. The CDR3, as DNA: TGTGCCAGCAGTTTACGACAGGCAGTGGGCGAGCAGTACTTC. Translation: CASSLRQAVGEQYF.

The CDR3 DNA is TGTGCCAGCTCACCCCCTGACAGGGCAAAGAGGGATGAAAAACTGTTTTTT. It encodes CASSPPDRAKRDEKLFF. The chain employs TRBV18 and TRBJ1-4; 7 nucleotides match TRBD1. The CDR3 is 17 residues long. Germline values: CDR1 KGHSH, CDR2 LQKENI. Germline trimming cut 3 bases from V and 6 bases from J; bases unmatched to any gene: 13.

J is TRBJ1-1 and V is TRBV7-9; tentative D call: TRBD1 (5 bases). CDR1 SEHNR and CDR2 FQNEAQ come from the germline V gene (reference sequence). Trimming cost V 1 base and J 0 bases, with 9 bases left between them. The CDR3 loop spans 15 amino acids. CDR3 nucleotide sequence: TGTGCCAGCAGCTTAGATGGGGCTATGAACACTGAAGCTTTCTTT. The encoded protein is CASSLDGAMNTEAFF.

This clone was found a few times. This sequence joins TRBV10-3 and TRBJ2-7; 9 nucleotides agree with TRBD1. CDR1 is ENHRY and CDR2 is SYGVKD in the germline V gene. V was clipped by 10 bases and J by 6 bases; unmatched bases: 10. CDR3 length equals 13 residues. CDR3 loop: CATKTGQGSEQYF. The CDR3, as DNA: TGTGCCACCAAGACCGGACAGGGGAGCGAGCAGTACTTC.

This chain uses TRBV27 with TRBJ2-7; D unclear. V was pared by 2 bases and J by 3 bases, with 8 bases between. This CDR3 is 13 amino acids long. Germline-derived CDR1 and CDR2 are MNHEY and SMNVEV (reference sequence). CDR3 sequence: CASSLLGDYEQYF. The CDR3 region has the DNA TGTGCCAGCAGTTTACTCGGCGACTACGAGCAGTACTTC.

The J gene is TRBJ1-5, the V gene TRBV28; perhaps TRBD1 as D (5 bases). Germline V gene sequence: CDR1 MDHEN, CDR2 SYDVKM. The CDR3 spans 15 residues. Trimming took off 6 bases at V and 1 base at J, with 13 bases between the two ends. CDR3 loop: CASRRGEESNQPQHF. The CDR3 coding sequence is TGTGCCAGCAGAAGGGGAGAGGAAAGCAATCAGCCCCAGCATTTT.

The rearrangement uses TRBV6-5 and TRBJ1-5; possible D gene TRBD1, 5 bases. CDR3 length: 15 amino acids. Germline assignment: CDR1 MNHEY and CDR2 SVGAGI. V was trimmed by 6 bases and J by 0 bases, leaving 12 bases between them. The CDR3 DNA reads TGTGCCAGCAGCTCGACGGGGGGTAGCAATCAGCCCCAGCATTTT. This gives the protein CASSSTGGSNQPQHF.

The CDR3 nucleotides are TGTGCCAGTACCCCCGACGCCACAGCCAAAAACATTCAGTACTTC. Translation: CASTPDATAKNIQYF. The chain joins TRBV19 to TRBJ2-4; D is unclear. The CDR3 has 15 amino acids. Per the germline V gene, CDR1 is LNHDA and CDR2 is SQIVND (reference sequence). V gave up 7 bases and J gave up 0 bases, with 13 bases separating them.

About this clone: Being one base from a much bigger clone, this may be a read error. The chain uses TRBV7-2 and TRBJ2-1; possibly TRBD1 for D (5 bases). CDR1 is SGHTA, CDR2 FQGNSA, per germline. The germline V and J ends were trimmed by 5 bases and 2 bases, with 10 bases remaining between them. This CDR3 region has 14 residues. The chain's CDR3 is CASSQEGAYNEQFF. As DNA, the CDR3 is TGTGCCAGCAGCCAAGAAGGGGCCTACAATGAGCAGTTCTTC.

This clone was observed a handful of times. J is TRBJ2-3 and V is TRBV10-2; D unresolved. Trimming cost V 5 bases and J 0 bases, with 3 bases left between them. Germline lookup yields CDR1 WSHSY and CDR2 SAAADI. This CDR3 has 12 amino acids. The CDR3 is CASSYSTDTQYF. For the CDR3, the DNA is TGCGCCAGCAGTTACAGCACAGATACGCAGTATTTT.

By its share, this clone is medium-sized. V gene TRBV11-2 combines with J gene TRBJ2-7, with TRBD2 matching over 14 bases. Germline-derived CDR1 and CDR2 are SGHAT and FQNNGV. The CDR3 sequence is 15 residues long. The J segment lost 3 bases and the V segment lost 5 bases, leaving 3 bases of the junction unmatched. The CDR3 loop is CASSAGLAGVYEQYF. The CDR3 DNA sequence: TGTGCCAGCAGCGCGGGACTAGCGGGAGTCTACGAGCAGTACTTC.

The chain is built from TRBV18 and TRBJ1-3; D ambiguous. The germline V gene encodes CDR1 KGHSH and CDR2 LQKENI. The CDR3 spans 12 residues. V dropped 5 bases and J dropped 4 bases, with 6 bases sitting between them. The CDR3 coding sequence is TGTGCCAGCTCAGCACAGGGAAACACCATATATTTT. Its protein product is CASSAQGNTIYF.

This clone came up a few times. V gene TRBV28 combines with J gene TRBJ2-4; D is tentatively TRBD1 or TRBD2 (6 bases each). The CDR3 is made up of 15 amino acids. Germline CDR1 reads MDHEN; CDR2 reads SYDVKM. Trimming stripped 3 bases from V and 6 bases from J, with 15 bases between. CDR3 nucleotide sequence: TGTGCCAGCAGTTTGGGTTGGGGGGCCGTAAACATTCAGTACTTC. Residues: CASSLGWGAVNIQYF. Full variable domain (outside the CDR3, taken from reference TRBV28 and TRBJ2-4): DVKVTQSSRYLVKRTGEKVFLECVQDMDHENMFWYRQDPGLGLRLIYFSYDVKMKEKGDIPEGYSVSREKKERFSLILESASTNQTSMYLCASSLGWGAVNIQYFGAGTRLSVL.

The chain couples TRBV18 to TRBJ1-5; D remains ambiguous. Trimming cost V 3 bases and J 5 bases, with 14 bases left between them. The CDR3 is made up of 15 amino acids. The germline gives CDR1 KGHSH, CDR2 LQKENI. The CDR3 DNA reads as TGTGCCAGCTCACCTACCGTGGGGAGGGATCAGCCCCAGCATTTT. Its protein product is CASSPTVGRDQPQHF.

The chain links TRBV7-2 to TRBJ1-2; 10 bases line up with TRBD1. Looked up from germline, CDR1 is SGHTA and CDR2 is FQGNSA. This CDR3 spans 16 amino acids. The junction had 10 bases not matched to a gene; V was cut back by 4 bases and J by 5 bases. The CDR3 bases are TGTGCCAGCAGCTCCCCCCGACAGGGGGCGGAGTATGGCTACACCTTC. Its protein product is CASSSPRQGAEYGYTF. Variable domain in full (rest from reference TRBV7-2 and TRBJ1-2): GAGVSQSPSNKVTEKGKDVELRCDPISGHTALYWYRQSLGQGLEFLIYFQGNSAPDKSGLPSDRFSAERTGGSVSTLTIQRTQQEDSAVYLCASSSPRQGAEYGYTFGSGTRLTVV.

V and J are TRBV7-9 and TRBJ2-1, with D perhaps given as TRBD1 or TRBD2 (5 bases each). Germline loops: CDR1 SEHNR, CDR2 FQNEAQ (reference sequence). The CDR3 totals 14 residues. Trimming removed 3 bases from V and 1 base from J, with 7 bases in between. Written as DNA, the CDR3 is TGTGCCAGCAGCTTGGGGGTTTCCTACAATGAGCAGTTCTTC. This gives the protein CASSLGVSYNEQFF.